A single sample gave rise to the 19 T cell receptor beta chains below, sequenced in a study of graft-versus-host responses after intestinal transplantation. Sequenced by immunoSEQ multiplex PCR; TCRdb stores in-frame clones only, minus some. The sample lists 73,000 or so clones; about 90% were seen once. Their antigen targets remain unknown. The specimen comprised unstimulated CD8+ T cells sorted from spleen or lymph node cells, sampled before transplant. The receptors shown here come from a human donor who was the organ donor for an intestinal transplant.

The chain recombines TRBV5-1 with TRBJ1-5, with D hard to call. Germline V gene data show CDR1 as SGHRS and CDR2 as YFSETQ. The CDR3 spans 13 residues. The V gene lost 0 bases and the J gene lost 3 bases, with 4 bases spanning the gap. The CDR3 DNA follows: TGCGCCAGCAGCTTGGCTCCCAATCAGCCCCAGCATTTT. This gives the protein CASSLAPNQPQHF.

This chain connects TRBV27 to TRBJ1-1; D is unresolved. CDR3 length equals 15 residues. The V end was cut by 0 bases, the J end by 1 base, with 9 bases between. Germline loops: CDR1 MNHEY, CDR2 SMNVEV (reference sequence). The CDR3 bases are TGTGCCAGCAGTTTATCTCCAGGCCCGAACACTGAAGCTTTCTTT. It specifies CASSLSPGPNTEAFF.

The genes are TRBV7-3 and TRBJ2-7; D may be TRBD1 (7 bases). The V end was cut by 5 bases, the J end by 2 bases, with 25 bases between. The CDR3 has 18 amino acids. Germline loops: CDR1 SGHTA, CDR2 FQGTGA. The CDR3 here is CASSTPGVGGQRPYEQYV. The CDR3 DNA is TGTGCCAGCAGCACCCCAGGCGTCGGGGGACAGAGACCCTACGAGCAGTACGTC.

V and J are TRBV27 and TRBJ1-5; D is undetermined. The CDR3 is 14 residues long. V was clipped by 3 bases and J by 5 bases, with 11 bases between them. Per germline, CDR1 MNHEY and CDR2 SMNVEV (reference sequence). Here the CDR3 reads CASSFGPGYQPQHF. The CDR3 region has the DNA TGTGCCAGCAGTTTTGGCCCGGGGTATCAGCCCCAGCATTTT.

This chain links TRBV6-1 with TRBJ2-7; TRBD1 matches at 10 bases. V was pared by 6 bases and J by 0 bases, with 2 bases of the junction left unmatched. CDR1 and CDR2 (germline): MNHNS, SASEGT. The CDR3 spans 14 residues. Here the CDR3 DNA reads TGTGCCAGCAGGGGGACAGGGGTCTCCTACGAGCAGTACGTC. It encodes CASRGTGVSYEQYV.

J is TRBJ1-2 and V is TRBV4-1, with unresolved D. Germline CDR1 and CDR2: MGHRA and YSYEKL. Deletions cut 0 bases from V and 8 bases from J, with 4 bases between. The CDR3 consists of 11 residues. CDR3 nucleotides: TGCGCCAGCAGCCAAGACGCGGGCTACACCTTC. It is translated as CASSQDAGYTF.

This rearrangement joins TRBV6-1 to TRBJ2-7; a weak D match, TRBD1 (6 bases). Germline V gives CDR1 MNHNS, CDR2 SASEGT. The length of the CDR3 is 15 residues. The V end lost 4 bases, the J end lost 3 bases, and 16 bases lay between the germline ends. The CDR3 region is CASSGSGTRDYEQYV. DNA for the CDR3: TGTGCCAGCAGTGGATCCGGGACACGAGACTACGAGCAGTACGTC.

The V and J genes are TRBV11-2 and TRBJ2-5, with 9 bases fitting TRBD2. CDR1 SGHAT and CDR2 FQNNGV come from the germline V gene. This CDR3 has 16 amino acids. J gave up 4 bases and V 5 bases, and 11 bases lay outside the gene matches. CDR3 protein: CASSLRRGGFGETQYF. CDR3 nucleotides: TGTGCCAGCAGCCTACGGCGGGGGGGTTTTGGAGAGACCCAGTACTTC.

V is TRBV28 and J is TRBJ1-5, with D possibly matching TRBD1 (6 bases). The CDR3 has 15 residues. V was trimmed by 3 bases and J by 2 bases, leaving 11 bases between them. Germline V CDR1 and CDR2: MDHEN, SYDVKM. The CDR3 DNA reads TGTGCCAGCAGTTTTGGGGGCTCGGGCAATCAGCCCCAGCATTTT. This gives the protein CASSFGGSGNQPQHF.

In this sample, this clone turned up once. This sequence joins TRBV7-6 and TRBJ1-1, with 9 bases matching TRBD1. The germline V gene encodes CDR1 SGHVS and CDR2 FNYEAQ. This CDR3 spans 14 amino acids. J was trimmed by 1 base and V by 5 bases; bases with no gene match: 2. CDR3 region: CASSLDRGNTEAFF. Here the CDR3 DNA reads TGTGCCAGCAGCCTGGACAGGGGGAACACTGAAGCTTTCTTT.

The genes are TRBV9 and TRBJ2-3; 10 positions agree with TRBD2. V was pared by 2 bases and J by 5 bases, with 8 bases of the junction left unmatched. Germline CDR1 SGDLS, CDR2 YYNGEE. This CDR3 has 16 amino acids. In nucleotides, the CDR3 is TGTGCCAGCAGCGTTTATAGCGGGGGGCTCCAAGATACGCAGTATTTT. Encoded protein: CASSVYSGGLQDTQYF.

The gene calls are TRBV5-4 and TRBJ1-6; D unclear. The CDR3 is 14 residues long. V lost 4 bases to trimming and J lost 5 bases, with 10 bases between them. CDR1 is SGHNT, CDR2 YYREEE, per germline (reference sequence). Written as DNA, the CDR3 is TGTGCCAGCAGCAAGACGAGGGATAATTCACCCCTCCACTTT. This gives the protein CASSKTRDNSPLHF.

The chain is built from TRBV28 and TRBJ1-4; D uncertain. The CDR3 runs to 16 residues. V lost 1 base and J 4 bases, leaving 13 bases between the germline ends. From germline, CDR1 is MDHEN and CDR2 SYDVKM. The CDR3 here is CASSLLSEGLNEKLFF. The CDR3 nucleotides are TGTGCCAGCAGTTTATTATCCGAAGGACTTAATGAAAAACTGTTTTTT.

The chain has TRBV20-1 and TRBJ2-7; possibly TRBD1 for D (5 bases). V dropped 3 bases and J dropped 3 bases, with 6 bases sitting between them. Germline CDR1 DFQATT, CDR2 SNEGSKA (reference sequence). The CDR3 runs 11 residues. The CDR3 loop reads CSASRDYEQYV. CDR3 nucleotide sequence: TGCAGTGCTAGCAGGGACTACGAGCAGTACGTC.

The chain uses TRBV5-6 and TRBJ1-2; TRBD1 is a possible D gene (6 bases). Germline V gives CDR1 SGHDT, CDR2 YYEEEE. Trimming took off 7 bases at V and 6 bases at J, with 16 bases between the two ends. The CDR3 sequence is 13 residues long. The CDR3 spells CASAQGARDGYTF. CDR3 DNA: TGTGCCAGCGCACAGGGTGCTCGGGATGGCTACACCTTC.

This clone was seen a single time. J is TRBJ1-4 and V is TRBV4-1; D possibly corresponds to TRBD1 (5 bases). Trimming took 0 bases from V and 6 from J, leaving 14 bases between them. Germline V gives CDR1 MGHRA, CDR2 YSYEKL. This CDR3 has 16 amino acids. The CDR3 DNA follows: TGCGCCAGCAGCCAAGATCCGGCGGGGCGGGATGAAAAACTGTTTTTT. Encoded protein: CASSQDPAGRDEKLFF.

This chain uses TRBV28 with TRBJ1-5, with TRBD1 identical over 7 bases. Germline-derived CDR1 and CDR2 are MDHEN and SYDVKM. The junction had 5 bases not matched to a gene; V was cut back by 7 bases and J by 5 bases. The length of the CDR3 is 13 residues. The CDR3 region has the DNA TGTGCCAGCACCTTCAGGGGGGATCAGCCCCAGCATTTT. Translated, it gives CASTFRGDQPQHF. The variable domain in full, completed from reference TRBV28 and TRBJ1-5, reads DVKVTQSSRYLVKRTGEKVFLECVQDMDHENMFWYRQDPGLGLRLIYFSYDVKMKEKGDIPEGYSVSREKKERFSLILESASTNQTSMYLCASTFRGDQPQHFGDGTRLSIL.

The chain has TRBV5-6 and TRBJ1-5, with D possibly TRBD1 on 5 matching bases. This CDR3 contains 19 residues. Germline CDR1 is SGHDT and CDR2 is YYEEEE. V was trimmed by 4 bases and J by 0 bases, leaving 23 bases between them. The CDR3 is CASSGTGPNNLYSNQPQHF. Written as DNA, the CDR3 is TGTGCCAGCAGCGGAACAGGACCAAACAACCTTTATAGCAATCAGCCCCAGCATTTT.

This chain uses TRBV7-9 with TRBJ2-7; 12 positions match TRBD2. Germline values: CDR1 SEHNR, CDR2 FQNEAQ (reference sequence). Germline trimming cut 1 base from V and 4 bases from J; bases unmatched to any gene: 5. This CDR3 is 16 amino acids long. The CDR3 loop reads CASSLGASGGAYEQYV. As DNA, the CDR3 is TGTGCCAGCAGCTTAGGCGCTAGCGGGGGGGCGTACGAGCAGTACGTC.